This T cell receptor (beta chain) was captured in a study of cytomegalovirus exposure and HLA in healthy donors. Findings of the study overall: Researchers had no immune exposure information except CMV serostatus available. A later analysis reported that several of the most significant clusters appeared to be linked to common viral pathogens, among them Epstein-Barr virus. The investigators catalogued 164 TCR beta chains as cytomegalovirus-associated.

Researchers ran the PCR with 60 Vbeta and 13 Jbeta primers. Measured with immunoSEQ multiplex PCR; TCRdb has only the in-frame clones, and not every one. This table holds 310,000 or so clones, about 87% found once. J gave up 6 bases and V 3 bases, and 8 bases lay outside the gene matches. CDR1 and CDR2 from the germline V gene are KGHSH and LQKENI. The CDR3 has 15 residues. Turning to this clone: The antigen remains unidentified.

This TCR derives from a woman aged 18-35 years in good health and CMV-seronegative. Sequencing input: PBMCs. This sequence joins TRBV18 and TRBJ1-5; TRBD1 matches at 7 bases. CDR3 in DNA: TGTGCCAGCTCACCGTGGGACAGTCGGGTTCAGCCCCAGCATTTT. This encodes CASSPWDSRVQPQHF.